Listed below are T cell receptor beta chains from one sample, sequenced in a study of blood T cell repertoires in COVID-19. Libraries were prepared by immunoSEQ multiplex PCR; TCRdb keeps only in-frame clonotypes and omits some of them. The table includes some 110,000 clones, 80% to 85% detected once. Sequenced: peripheral blood. These receptors originate from a man older than 75 with acute or convalescent COVID-19. Each CDR3 is given with its conserved first and last residue. The order of the fields is J gene, V gene, clone size, D gene, CDR3 protein, CDR3 DNA. A D gene is named only where the DNA matches it firmly. Expanded clones get a size class; other rows say once, few or many, or leave the size out.

TRBJ1-1,TRBV28,-,-,CASSLRTLEAFF,TGTGCCAGCAGTTTAAGGACACTTGAAGCTTTCTTT
TRBJ2-4,TRBV5-1,few,-,CASSLGSGYKNIQYF,TGCGCCAGCAGCTTGGGATCGGGATACAAAAACATTCAGTACTTC
TRBJ2-1,TRBV6-4,-,TRBD2,CASSDTTKLAGGSHNEQFF,TGTGCCAGCAGTGACACTACCAAGCTAGCGGGAGGATCCCACAATGAGCAGTTCTTC
TRBJ2-7,TRBV28,-,TRBD1,CASSPGGYYAYEQYF,TGTGCCAGCAGCCCAGGGGGTTATTATGCATACGAGCAGTACTTC
TRBJ2-3,TRBV7-9,-,TRBD2,CASSRWTSASTDTQYF,TGTGCCAGCAGCCGATGGACTAGCGCCAGCACAGATACGCAGTATTTT
TRBJ2-5,TRBV5-1,-,-,CASSLAIQETQYF,TGCGCCAGCAGCTTGGCCATCCAAGAGACCCAGTACTTC
TRBJ2-2,TRBV7-2,once,TRBD1,CASSLDRGSITGELFF,TGTGCCAGCAGCTTAGACAGGGGGTCGATCACCGGGGAGCTGTTTTTT
TRBJ2-5,TRBV5-1,-,-,CASSLFLSQETQYF,TGCGCCAGCAGCTTGTTCCTCAGCCAAGAGACCCAGTACTTC
TRBJ2-3,TRBV18,-,TRBD1,CASQGQGRGLDTQYF,TGTGCCAGCCAAGGACAGGGACGTGGTTTGGATACGCAGTATTTT
TRBJ2-1,TRBV6-5,-,TRBD2,CASLPAGVRSEQFF,TGTGCCAGCTTACCAGCGGGAGTTAGGAGTGAGCAGTTCTTC
TRBJ1-4,TRBV18,-,-,CASSPRRVGEKLFF,TGTGCCAGCTCACCACGACGGGTAGGAGAAAAACTGTTTTTT
TRBJ1-3,TRBV28,-,-,CASSLWGSENTIYF,TGTGCCAGCAGTTTATGGGGGAGCGAAAACACCATATATTTT
TRBJ1-1,TRBV25-1,-,TRBD1,CASSEHRGTTEAFF,TGTGCCAGCAGTGAACACAGGGGGACCACTGAAGCTTTCTTT
TRBJ2-1,TRBV28,-,-,CASSLQGYEQFF,TGTGCCAGCAGTCTTCAGGGGTATGAGCAGTTCTTC
TRBJ1-2,TRBV5-1,-,-,CASSLGGQGPSGYTF,TGCGCCAGCAGCTTGGGGGGTCAGGGGCCTAGTGGCTACACCTTC
TRBJ1-3,TRBV18,-,TRBD1,CASSPYRGLSGNTIYF,TGTGCCAGCTCACCATACAGGGGACTCTCTGGAAACACCATATATTTT
TRBJ2-5,TRBV7-9,-,-,CASSLGASSLHQETQYF,TGTGCCAGCAGCTTAGGAGCTAGCTCCTTACACCAAGAGACCCAGTACTTC
TRBJ1-1,TRBV5-1,-,-,CASTDNGNTEAFF,TGCGCCAGCACCGACAATGGGAACACTGAAGCTTTCTTT
TRBJ1-2,TRBV5-8,once,TRBD1,CASSLGTGRLGYGYTF,TGTGCCAGCAGCTTGGGGACAGGGAGATTGGGCTATGGCTACACCTTC
TRBJ1-1,TRBV5-4,-,TRBD1,CASSLGTGEALAAFF,TGTGCCAGCAGCTTAGGGACAGGGGAAGCTCTGGCAGCTTTCTTT
TRBJ1-2,TRBV30,-,TRBD1,CAWGPGQDLANYGYTF,TGTGCCTGGGGACCGGGACAGGATCTAGCTAACTATGGCTACACCTTC
TRBJ2-7,TRBV11-1,few,TRBD2,CASSLGGLAGYYEQYF,TGTGCCAGCAGCTTAGGAGGGCTAGCGGGGTACTACGAGCAGTACTTC
TRBJ2-3,TRBV6-6,-,TRBD2,CASSSTSGSGDTQYF,TGTGCCAGCAGTTCCACTAGCGGGAGCGGAGATACGCAGTATTTT
TRBJ2-1,TRBV29-1,-,TRBD1,CSVERDRAYNEQFF,TGCAGCGTTGAACGGGACAGGGCCTACAATGAGCAGTTCTTC
TRBJ2-7,TRBV5-4,-,TRBD2,CASTKWGGHGEQYF,TGTGCCAGCACCAAATGGGGAGGGCACGGGGAGCAGTACTTC
TRBJ1-4,TRBV5-8,once,-,CASSPGRGNEKLFF,TGTGCCAGCAGCCCCGGCAGGGGTAATGAAAAACTGTTTTTT
TRBJ1-5,TRBV28,few,-,CASSSSGAPRGNQPQHF,TGTGCCAGCAGTTCGTCAGGGGCCCCAAGGGGCAATCAGCCCCAGCATTTT
TRBJ1-5,TRBV7-2,-,-,CASSTQGRGQPQHF,TGTGCCAGCAGTACACAGGGTAGGGGTCAGCCCCAGCATTTT
TRBJ2-7,TRBV6-5,-,-,CASSSDGVRYEQYF,TGTGCCAGCAGTTCCGACGGGGTGAGATACGAGCAGTACTTC
TRBJ1-1,TRBV5-1,few,TRBD1,CASSNNRQGYAEAFF,TGCGCCAGCAGCAATAATCGACAGGGGTACGCTGAAGCTTTCTTT
TRBJ1-1,TRBV28,-,TRBD1,CASSSVTGTVNTEAFF,TGTGCCAGCAGTTCCGTGACAGGGACAGTCAACACTGAAGCTTTCTTT
TRBJ2-6,TRBV19,once,TRBD1,CASSLLGDRNHSGANVLTF,TGTGCCAGTAGTCTCTTGGGGGACAGGAACCACTCTGGGGCCAACGTCCTGACTTTC
TRBJ2-7,TRBV6-1,-,TRBD1,CASSEMGTGAYEQYF,TGTGCCAGCAGTGAAATGGGGACAGGGGCCTACGAGCAGTACTTC
TRBJ2-7,TRBV11-3,-,TRBD2,CASSLASGSYEQYF,TGTGCCAGCAGCTTGGCTAGCGGATCCTACGAGCAGTACTTC
TRBJ1-1,TRBV2,-,-,CASRGTGRGTFF,TGTGCCAGCAGGGGTACTGGGAGGGGAACTTTCTTT
TRBJ1-1,TRBV18,-,TRBD1,CASSRWSTGGNTEAFF,TGTGCCAGCTCACGATGGTCGACAGGGGGAAACACTGAAGCTTTCTTT
TRBJ1-2,TRBV7-9,-,TRBD1,CASSQGGIYGYTF,TGTGCCAGCAGCCAGGGGGGCATCTATGGCTACACCTTC
TRBJ1-2,TRBV6-6,few,TRBD1,CASNPLGTGQYGYTF,TGTGCCAGCAACCCCCTCGGGACAGGCCAATATGGCTACACCTTC
TRBJ2-2,TRBV7-2,-,TRBD2,CASSSPSGRAAGELFF,TGTGCCAGCAGCTCCCCTAGCGGGAGGGCAGCCGGGGAGCTGTTTTTT
TRBJ1-2,TRBV2,-,TRBD1,CASSPGTGHGYTF,TGTGCCAGCAGCCCCGGGACAGGGCATGGCTACACCTTC
TRBJ2-1,TRBV5-1,-,TRBD2,CASSWGGSSGSSYNEQFF,TGCGCCAGCAGCTGGGGGGGATCGAGCGGGAGCTCCTACAATGAGCAGTTCTTC
TRBJ1-6,TRBV27,-,TRBD1,CASSGTVINSPLHF,TGTGCCAGCAGTGGGACAGTAATTAATTCACCCCTCCACTTT
TRBJ2-6,TRBV5-4,once,-,CAGKGGSGANVLTF,TGTGCCGGGAAGGGGGGGTCCGGGGCCAACGTCCTGACTTTC
TRBJ1-6,TRBV5-1,-,TRBD1,CASSLDGTGGSPLHF,TGCGCCAGCAGCTTGGACGGGACAGGGGGTTCACCCCTCCACTTT
TRBJ1-6,TRBV4-1,few,-,CASSQTSGSFVYNSPLHF,TGCGCCAGCAGCCAAACGTCGGGGTCCTTTGTCTATAATTCACCCCTCCACTTT
TRBJ2-7,TRBV18,-,TRBD1,CASSPETGTNEQYF,TGTGCCAGCTCACCCGAGACAGGGACAAACGAGCAGTACTTC
TRBJ2-6,TRBV18,-,TRBD1,CASSPQGAGSGANVLTF,TGTGCCAGCTCACCACAGGGGGCCGGCTCTGGGGCCAACGTCCTGACTTTC
TRBJ2-7,TRBV10-2,-,-,CASTRFQGRSYEQYF,TGCGCCAGCACCCGATTCCAGGGTAGATCCTACGAGCAGTACTTC
TRBJ1-6,TRBV6-5,-,TRBD1,CASRGDRGRNSPLHF,TGTGCCAGCAGGGGCGACAGGGGACGAAATTCACCCCTCCACTTT
TRBJ2-7,TRBV25-1,-,-,CASSALGGGNSEQYF,TGTGCCAGCAGTGCCCTCGGCGGCGGGAACTCCGAGCAGTACTTC
TRBJ2-1,TRBV10-3,once,-,CAIKGGLAGSYNEQFF,TGTGCCATCAAGGGGGGTTTAGCGGGTTCCTACAATGAGCAGTTCTTC